Listed below are T cell receptor beta chains from one sample, sequenced in a study of Ad26.COV2.S vaccination and SARS-CoV-2 variants. The table came from immunoSEQ multiplex PCR; TCRdb's copy has only in-frame clones and leaves some out. The sample holds a few hundred thousand clones, over 80% seen once. The specimen comprised peripheral blood, sampled in a trial of Ad26.COV2.S vaccine versus placebo. All receptors derive from a person between 18 and 65 years old who received the Ad26.COV2.S COVID-19 vaccine or a placebo. Both conserved end residues are part of each CDR3. The D gene is left open where the match is weak. Size tells how often a clone was seen (once, few, many) or the class of an expanded clone, and some rows leave it out.

V	size	D	J	CDR3	DNA
TRBV3-1/TRBV3-2	-	-	TRBJ2-7	CASSQRGHPDYEQYF	TGTGCCAGCAGCCAACGTGGACACCCAGACTACGAGCAGTACTTC
TRBV16	once	-	TRBJ1-2	CASSQTPQDNYGYTF	TGTGCCAGCAGCCAAACCCCCCAGGACAACTATGGCTACACCTTC
TRBV7-2	-	-	TRBJ2-5	CASSLDKGRRETQYF	TGTGCCAGCAGCTTAGATAAGGGGCGCCGGGAGACCCAGTACTTC
TRBV28	once	-	TRBJ1-2	CASSSPGRTNYGYTF	TGTGCCAGCAGTTCCCCTGGCCGTACTAACTATGGCTACACCTTC
TRBV4-3	-	TRBD2	TRBJ2-1	CASSQDPPGGTYNEQFF	TGCGCCAGCAGCCAAGATCCTCCGGGGGGAACCTACAATGAGCAGTTCTTC
TRBV3-1/TRBV3-2	-	TRBD2	TRBJ2-2	CASSQAGGANTGELFF	TGTGCCAGCAGCCAAGCGGGAGGTGCGAACACCGGGGAGCTGTTTTTT
TRBV11-3	-	-	TRBJ2-7	CASSPQKRGSYEQYF	TGTGCCAGCAGCCCGCAAAAAAGGGGATCTTACGAGCAGTACTTC
TRBV5-1	-	-	TRBJ1-1	CASSQLPRHLSQNTEAFF	TGCGCCAGCAGCCAACTTCCGAGACACTTATCACAGAACACTGAAGCTTTCTTT
TRBV7-9	-	-	TRBJ2-3	CASEGTDTQYF	TGTGCCAGCGAGGGCACAGATACGCAGTATTTT
TRBV6-6	once	-	TRBJ2-1	CASSISGNEQFF	TGTGCCAGCAGCATCAGTGGCAATGAGCAGTTCTTC
TRBV29-1	few	TRBD1	TRBJ1-5	CSGTPHDRAGQPQHF	TGCAGCGGCACACCCCATGACAGGGCAGGTCAGCCCCAGCATTTT
TRBV12-3/TRBV12-4	few	TRBD1	TRBJ1-1	CASSRQGVYEAFF	TGTGCCAGCAGCCGACAGGGGGTATACGAAGCTTTCTTT
TRBV12-3/TRBV12-4	-	-	TRBJ1-1	CASITGMNTEAFF	TGTGCCAGCATTACAGGGATGAACACTGAAGCTTTCTTT
TRBV28	-	-	TRBJ1-1	CASSLSPANTEAFF	TGTGCCAGCAGTTTATCGCCAGCTAACACTGAAGCTTTCTTT
TRBV4-3	-	TRBD2	TRBJ2-1	CASSPEIAGARNEQFF	TGCGCCAGCAGCCCAGAGATAGCGGGGGCCCGCAATGAGCAGTTCTTC
TRBV13	-	-	TRBJ1-2	CASSLRGGYTF	TGTGCCAGCAGCTTAAGGGGTGGCTACACCTTC
TRBV2	-	TRBD1	TRBJ1-5	CASSDPTGDNQPQHF	TGTGCCAGCAGTGATCCGACAGGGGACAATCAGCCCCAGCATTTT
TRBV7-9	-	TRBD1	TRBJ2-2	CASSPRTGVRTGELFF	TGTGCCAGCAGCCCGAGGACAGGGGTGCGCACCGGGGAGCTGTTTTTT
TRBV30	-	-	TRBJ1-3	CAWSVLGFLGNTIYF	TGTGCCTGGAGTGTACTCGGGTTTCTAGGAAACACCATATATTTT
TRBV9	-	-	TRBJ1-3	CASSLAGGYSGNTIYF	TGTGCCAGCAGCCTCGCGGGGGGATATTCGGGAAACACCATATATTTT
TRBV24-1	-	-	TRBJ2-5	CATSDLAGGGETQYF	TGTGCCACCAGTGATTTAGCCGGGGGAGGAGAGACCCAGTACTTC
TRBV13	-	TRBD1	TRBJ2-7	CASSPRGQGSLEQYF	TGTGCCAGCAGCCCCAGGGGACAGGGGTCCCTCGAGCAGTACTTC
TRBV30	-	TRBD1	TRBJ2-6	CAWSGTPLQGAAGANVLTF	TGTGCCTGGAGTGGGACACCCCTACAGGGGGCAGCTGGGGCCAACGTCCTGACTTTC
TRBV7-2	-	-	TRBJ1-1	CASSLGNQGEAFF	TGTGCCAGCAGCTTAGGAAACCAGGGCGAAGCTTTCTTT
TRBV24-1	-	TRBD1	TRBJ2-7	CATSEAGTGSYEQYF	TGTGCCACCAGTGAGGCCGGGACAGGGAGCTACGAGCAGTACTTC
TRBV4-3	-	TRBD2	TRBJ2-3	CASSQESPTSASTSQYF	TGCGCCAGCAGCCAAGAATCCCCGACTAGCGCCTCAACCTCGCAGTATTTT
TRBV11-2	-	TRBD2	TRBJ2-2	CASSPWGGGYKNTGELFF	TGTGCCAGCAGCCCTTGGGGCGGGGGATACAAGAACACCGGGGAGCTGTTTTTT
TRBV28	-	-	TRBJ2-7	CASSLRDWDEQYF	TGTGCCAGCAGTTTACGGGACTGGGACGAGCAGTACTTC
TRBV11-2	-	TRBD1	TRBJ2-7	CASSLPGGYEQYF	TGTGCCAGCAGCTTACCAGGGGGCTACGAGCAGTACTTC
TRBV18	-	-	TRBJ2-3	CASSLASPDTQYF	TGTGCCAGCTCACTCGCATCCCCAGATACGCAGTATTTT
TRBV10-2	-	-	TRBJ2-5	CATREGIQQETQYF	TGCGCCACTCGCGAGGGGATTCAGCAAGAGACCCAGTACTTC
TRBV14	-	-	TRBJ1-2	CASSQQFGLSPDF	TGTGCCAGCAGCCAACAATTTGGGTTGTCCCCGGACTTC
TRBV6-5	-	-	TRBJ1-2	CASRVDLNYGYTF	TGTGCCAGCAGGGTGGACCTAAACTATGGCTACACCTTC
TRBV13	-	-	TRBJ2-3	CASSSTLVPDTQYF	TGTGCCAGCAGCTCTACACTAGTACCAGATACGCAGTATTTT
TRBV5-1	-	TRBD1	TRBJ1-4	CASRSTGVGEKLFF	TGCGCCAGCAGGTCGACAGGGGTTGGTGAAAAACTGTTTTTT
TRBV4-1	few	TRBD1	TRBJ2-7	CASSQAIQGPEQYF	TGCGCCAGCAGCCAGGCCATACAGGGGCCCGAGCAGTACTTC
TRBV18	once	-	TRBJ1-1	CASSPRAAGIGTEAFF	TGTGCCAGCTCACCACGTGCGGCGGGGATAGGGACTGAAGCTTTCTTT
TRBV19	-	-	TRBJ1-1	CASSMSRVGNTEAFF	TGTGCCAGTAGTATGTCCAGGGTGGGGAACACTGAAGCTTTCTTT
TRBV7-9	-	TRBD1	TRBJ2-1	CASSPYWDSNEQFF	TGTGCCAGCAGCCCGTACTGGGACAGCAATGAGCAGTTCTTC
TRBV27	once	TRBD2	TRBJ2-5	CASSFMLGGAWETQYF	TGTGCCAGCAGTTTTATGCTCGGGGGGGCCTGGGAGACCCAGTACTTC
TRBV11-2	once	-	TRBJ2-7	CASSWGGPYEQYF	TGTGCCAGCAGCTGGGGGGGCCCCTACGAGCAGTACTTC
TRBV18	-	-	TRBJ1-3	CASSPDSGNTIYF	TGTGCCAGCTCACCGGACTCTGGAAACACCATATATTTT
TRBV15	-	-	TRBJ1-2	CATSSPMAQYLGYTF	TGTGCCACCAGCAGCCCGATGGCGCAGTATCTGGGCTACACCTTC
TRBV5-6	once	-	TRBJ2-7	CASSQTGTRYEQYF	TGTGCCAGCAGCCAAACCGGGACCCGATACGAGCAGTACTTC
TRBV9	-	-	TRBJ2-5	CASSVVGETQYF	TGTGCCAGCAGCGTCGTGGGAGAGACCCAGTACTTC
TRBV12-5	-	-	TRBJ1-4	CASGSTEFATNEKLFF	TGTGCTAGTGGTTCGACAGAATTTGCAACTAATGAAAAACTGTTTTTT
TRBV19	-	-	TRBJ2-1	CASSWILHNEQFF	TGTGCCAGTAGTTGGATACTCCACAATGAGCAGTTCTTC
TRBV9	-	-	TRBJ2-7	CASSPGGPLSYEQYF	TGTGCCAGCAGTCCCGGGGGGCCACTCTCCTACGAGCAGTACTTC
TRBV6-6	-	TRBD1	TRBJ1-4	CASSYSGTENEKLFF	TGTGCCAGCAGTTACTCCGGGACAGAAAATGAAAAACTGTTTTTT
TRBV30	-	TRBD1	TRBJ1-2	CAWSTQGEYGYTF	TGTGCCTGGAGTACCCAGGGGGAGTATGGCTACACCTTC
TRBV12-5	-	-	TRBJ2-1	CASGPTGSGSYNEQFF	TGTGCTAGTGGACCCACAGGGTCCGGATCCTACAATGAGCAGTTCTTC
TRBV21-1	-	-	TRBJ2-1	CASSERQGLNEQFF	TGTGCCAGCAGCGAACGACAGGGTTTGAATGAGCAGTTCTTC
TRBV28	-	TRBD2	TRBJ2-5	CASSFVEGTSGAIYQETQYF	TGTGCCAGCAGTTTCGTAGAAGGGACTAGCGGGGCCATCTACCAAGAGACCCAGTACTTC
TRBV7-2	-	-	TRBJ1-1	CASSLTEMNTEAFF	TGTGCCAGCAGCTTGACAGAGATGAACACTGAAGCTTTCTTT
TRBV18	-	TRBD1	TRBJ1-4	CASSPRDRVEKLFF	TGTGCCAGCTCACCCCGGGACAGGGTTGAAAAACTGTTTTTT
TRBV13	-	-	TRBJ1-3	CASSFQGNSGNTIYF	TGTGCCAGCAGTTTTCAGGGGAACTCTGGAAACACCATATATTTT
TRBV5-4	-	-	TRBJ2-7	CASSLGQSDEQYF	TGTGCCAGCAGCTTAGGACAGTCGGACGAGCAGTACTTC
TRBV5-6	-	-	TRBJ2-3	CASSPGSSQYF	TGTGCCAGCAGCCCAGGGTCTTCGCAGTATTTT
TRBV4-3	-	-	TRBJ2-1	CASSQERQANNEQFF	TGCGCCAGCAGCCAAGAAAGACAGGCCAACAATGAGCAGTTCTTC